These T cell receptor beta chains were read from a single sample in a study of T cells after somatic rescue of genetic block. Profiled with immunoSEQ multiplex PCR; TCRdb holds only in-frame clones, not every one. This sample carries 70,000 to 95,000 clones, around 90% of them seen once, and the ten largest clones take approximately 1.5%. Sequencing input: peripheral blood mononuclear cells (PBMCs). These receptors came from a young woman. The CDR3 runs from the conserved cysteine through the conserved F or W. A D gene is named only where the DNA matches it firmly. Part of the rows lack a size; the others show once, few, many or a class for expanded clones.

len | abundance | j_gene | d_gene | v_gene | CDR3aa | CDR3nt
14 | - | TRBJ1-5 | TRBD1 | TRBV6-5 | CASSTHRGDQPQHF | TGTGCCAGCAGTACACACAGGGGGGATCAGCCCCAGCATTTT
14 | - | TRBJ2-5 | - | TRBV27 | CASSLWGRGETQYF | TGTGCCAGCAGTTTATGGGGGAGGGGGGAGACCCAGTACTTC
12 | - | TRBJ2-7 | TRBD1 | TRBV5-1 | CASSRQGYEQYF | TGCGCCAGCAGCCGACAGGGATACGAGCAGTACTTC
14 | - | TRBJ2-2 | - | TRBV27 | CASSLLGRTGELFF | TGTGCCAGCAGCCTCCTGGGGCGGACCGGGGAGCTGTTTTTT
14 | - | TRBJ1-5 | - | TRBV7-8 | CASSLMGRNQPQHF | TGTGCCAGCAGCTTAATGGGGCGCAATCAGCCCCAGCATTTT
14 | - | TRBJ2-7 | TRBD1 | TRBV19 | CASSPGTVGYEQYF | TGTGCCAGCTCACCAGGGACAGTGGGTTACGAGCAGTACTTC
19 | - | TRBJ2-1 | - | TRBV5-1 | CASSLAARRTRSSYNEQFF | TGCGCCAGCAGCTTGGCGGCTAGGAGGACTCGGAGCTCCTACAATGAGCAGTTCTTC
14 | - | TRBJ2-7 | TRBD1 | TRBV5-1 | CASSLMTGTDEQYF | TGCGCCAGCAGCTTAATGACAGGGACCGACGAGCAGTACTTC
15 | - | TRBJ1-4 | TRBD1 | TRBV30 | CAWSPPTGANEKLFF | TGTGCCTGGAGTCCCCCGACAGGGGCTAATGAAAAACTGTTTTTT
14 | - | TRBJ2-7 | TRBD2 | TRBV5-1 | CASMPGRASDEQYF | TGCGCCAGCATGCCGGGGAGGGCTTCGGACGAGCAGTACTTC
16 | - | TRBJ2-1 | TRBD2 | TRBV19 | CASSRRLAGKGNEQFF | TGTGCCAGTAGTAGAAGACTAGCGGGAAAGGGGAATGAGCAGTTCTTC
18 | - | TRBJ2-1 | TRBD2 | TRBV7-2 | CASSLGRSGRSRYNEQFF | TGTGCCAGCAGCTTAGGTCGTAGCGGGAGGTCGAGGTACAATGAGCAGTTCTTC
16 | - | TRBJ2-1 | TRBD2 | TRBV7-8 | CASSPWTSGMKGEQFF | TGTGCCAGCAGCCCTTGGACTAGCGGGATGAAGGGTGAGCAGTTCTTC
15 | once | TRBJ2-2 | - | TRBV5-1 | CASSLAAGHTGELFF | TGCGCCAGCAGCTTGGCAGCAGGACACACCGGGGAGCTGTTTTTT
13 | few | TRBJ2-5 | - | TRBV19 | CASSQKARETQYF | TGTGCCAGTAGCCAGAAGGCTAGGGAGACCCAGTACTTC
17 | - | TRBJ2-1 | TRBD2 | TRBV27 | CASSFLSGRSSYNEQFF | TGTGCCAGCAGTTTCCTTAGCGGGAGGAGCTCCTACAATGAGCAGTTCTTC
16 | - | TRBJ1-5 | - | TRBV6-1 | CASSEGEGRMNQPQHF | TGTGCCAGCAGTGAAGGGGAAGGGAGGATGAATCAGCCCCAGCATTTT
15 | - | TRBJ1-1 | TRBD1 | TRBV10-3 | CAISGPGTGGTEAFF | TGTGCCATCAGTGGCCCCGGGACAGGGGGGACTGAAGCTTTCTTT
13 | - | TRBJ1-2 | - | TRBV19 | CASMPAQSYGYTF | TGTGCCAGTATGCCGGCGCAATCCTATGGCTACACCTTC
17 | once | TRBJ1-5 | - | TRBV16 | CASSQSSGGFSNQPQHF | TGTGCCAGCAGCCAAAGTTCGGGAGGGTTTAGCAATCAGCCCCAGCATTTT
15 | - | TRBJ1-1 | - | TRBV5-1 | CASSRDGSMNTEAFF | TGCGCCAGCAGCAGGGACGGCAGCATGAACACTGAAGCTTTCTTT
14 | - | TRBJ2-1 | - | TRBV30 | CAWKPPSEYNEQFF | TGTGCCTGGAAGCCGCCTAGCGAGTACAATGAGCAGTTCTTC
15 | - | TRBJ1-1 | - | TRBV6-1 | CASSEYWGVNTEAFF | TGTGCCAGCAGTGAATACTGGGGGGTTAACACTGAAGCTTTCTTT
12 | - | TRBJ2-7 | - | TRBV7-9 | CASRQGSYEQYF | TGTGCCAGCAGACAGGGCTCCTACGAGCAGTACTTC
11 | - | TRBJ2-1 | - | TRBV27 | CASSTYNEQFF | TGTGCCAGCAGTACCTACAATGAGCAGTTCTTC
15 | - | TRBJ2-1 | TRBD2 | TRBV19 | CASLATGGPYNEQFF | TGTGCCAGTCTCGCAACGGGAGGGCCGTACAATGAGCAGTTCTTC
14 | - | TRBJ1-5 | TRBD1 | TRBV19 | CASTPGGTDQPQHF | TGTGCCAGTACACCAGGGGGCACGGATCAGCCCCAGCATTTT
16 | - | TRBJ2-3 | TRBD2 | TRBV4-2 | CASSRFSGRATDTQYF | TGTGCCAGCAGCCGATTTAGCGGGAGGGCAACAGATACGCAGTATTTT
17 | - | TRBJ2-2 | TRBD2 | TRBV28 | CASSLGTSGSRAGELFF | TGTGCCAGCAGCTTAGGGACTAGCGGGAGTAGGGCCGGGGAGCTGTTTTTT
16 | - | TRBJ2-6 | - | TRBV6-4 | CASSDSVASGANVLTF | TGTGCCAGCAGTGACTCGGTCGCTTCTGGGGCCAACGTCCTGACTTTC
15 | - | TRBJ1-4 | - | TRBV5-1 | CASSLVGTSGEKLFF | TGCGCCAGCAGCTTGGTGGGGACGTCGGGTGAAAAACTGTTTTTT
17 | - | TRBJ1-2 | - | TRBV19 | CASSTDGAAGVPYGYTF | TGTGCCAGTAGCACAGATGGGGCAGCCGGTGTTCCTTATGGCTACACCTTC
15 | - | TRBJ1-5 | - | TRBV9 | CASSVGGAQGQPQHF | TGTGCCAGCAGCGTAGGGGGGGCGCAGGGCCAGCCCCAGCATTTT
12 | - | TRBJ2-7 | - | TRBV5-6 | CASSLLEHEQYF | TGTGCCAGCAGCTTGTTGGAGCACGAGCAGTACTTC
16 | once | TRBJ2-2 | - | TRBV5-4 | CASSLDPGAGTGELFF | TGTGCCAGCAGCTTGGATCCGGGAGCGGGCACCGGGGAGCTGTTTTTT
14 | - | TRBJ2-5 | TRBD2 | TRBV11-3 | CASGPSGYQETQYF | TGTGCCAGTGGGCCTAGCGGCTACCAAGAGACCCAGTACTTC
14 | - | TRBJ1-1 | - | TRBV9 | CASSIQGSNTEAFF | TGTGCCAGCAGTATACAGGGTTCAAACACTGAAGCTTTCTTT
17 | - | TRBJ2-2 | TRBD2 | TRBV5-1 | CASSFVAGGPNTGELFF | TGCGCCAGCAGCTTTGTCGCGGGAGGGCCGAACACCGGGGAGCTGTTTTTT
14 | - | TRBJ1-1 | - | TRBV5-1 | CASSWGGGGTEAFF | TGCGCCAGCAGCTGGGGTGGGGGCGGCACTGAAGCTTTCTTT
15 | - | TRBJ1-1 | - | TRBV7-2 | CASSLEFTRNTEAFF | TGTGCCAGCAGCTTAGAATTTACAAGGAACACTGAAGCTTTCTTT
15 | - | TRBJ1-5 | - | TRBV15 | CATSRKGTSNQPQHF | TGTGCCACCAGCAGAAAAGGAACAAGCAATCAGCCCCAGCATTTT
13 | - | TRBJ2-7 | - | TRBV9 | CASSRGLPYEQYF | TGTGCCAGCAGCCGGGGGCTCCCCTACGAGCAGTACTTC
15 | - | TRBJ2-5 | TRBD1 | TRBV4-2 | CASSQPQGAQETQYF | TGTGCCAGCAGCCAACCTCAGGGGGCCCAAGAGACCCAGTACTTC
13 | - | TRBJ1-1 | TRBD1 | TRBV7-9 | CASSREPTGSAFF | TGTGCCAGCTCACGCGAACCGACAGGGTCTGCTTTCTTT
13 | - | TRBJ2-1 | - | TRBV27 | CASSLYPGLGGFF | TGTGCCAGCAGTTTATACCCGGGACTAGGGGGCTTCTTC
19 | - | TRBJ1-2 | - | TRBV27 | CASSFRPTGLNRLLYGYTF | TGTGCCAGCAGTTTCCGACCGACGGGACTCAACCGGCTCCTCTATGGCTACACCTTC
13 | - | TRBJ2-7 | - | TRBV9 | CASSPGNLNEQYF | TGTGCCAGCAGCCCCGGGAACCTCAACGAGCAGTACTTC
14 | - | TRBJ2-5 | - | TRBV7-9 | CASSLAGAGPGGYF | TGTGCCAGCAGCTTAGCGGGAGCTGGGCCGGGTGGGTACTTC
15 | - | TRBJ2-1 | TRBD2 | TRBV7-2 | CASSLELAGANEQFF | TGTGCCAGCAGCTTAGAACTAGCGGGGGCCAATGAGCAGTTCTTC
15 | - | TRBJ2-4 | - | TRBV28 | CASTTGPGRGHFQYF | TGTGCCAGCACCACAGGGCCGGGCCGCGGGCATTTCCAGTACTTC
13 | - | TRBJ2-3 | - | TRBV2 | CASRGDLGDTQYF | TGTGCCAGCAGAGGGGACCTGGGAGATACGCAGTATTTT
15 | - | TRBJ1-1 | - | TRBV30 | CAWSPTRALDTEAFF | TGTGCCTGGAGTCCCACCCGGGCACTAGACACTGAAGCTTTCTTT
16 | - | TRBJ2-3 | TRBD2 | TRBV28 | CASSRLAGYSTDTQYF | TGTGCCAGCAGCCGACTAGCGGGATATAGCACAGATACGCAGTATTTT
15 | - | TRBJ2-3 | TRBD1 | TRBV19 | CASSMQGAGTDTQYF | TGTGCCAGTAGTATGCAGGGGGCGGGCACAGATACGCAGTATTTT
18 | - | TRBJ2-3 | - | TRBV25-1 | CASSEGGGMKGDTDTQYF | TGTGCCAGCAGTGAAGGCGGCGGGATGAAAGGGGACACAGATACGCAGTATTTT